These 28 T cell receptor beta chains originate from one sample sequenced in a study of identical twins. MiXCR was run by TCRdb on the 5' RACE reads, yielding one entry per CDR3 protein. The sample consists of 250,000 or so distinct CDR3 sequences, approximately 8.3% of them appearing once. This sample also appeared in a second study, on yellow fever vaccine responses in identical twins.

The specimen was CD8+ T cells sorted from blood. These receptors all stem from a woman aged 18-29 years in good health.

In its sample, this clonotype was seen many times. V and J are TRBV5-6 and TRBJ2-3; D ambiguous. The CDR3 contains 13 residues. Between the trimmed V and J ends, which lost 0 bases and 2 bases, there was a span of 4 bases. Germline V gives CDR1 SGHDT, CDR2 YYEEEE. The CDR3, as DNA: TGTGCCAGCAGCTTGGATTTCACAGATACGCAGTATTTT. It yields the protein CASSLDFTDTQYF.

In regard to this clonotype: A much larger clone differs from this one at a single base, so this may be a read error. The chain links TRBV4-3 to TRBJ2-7; a weak D match, TRBD2 (5 bases). The germline gives CDR1 LGHNA, CDR2 YSLEER. Trimming stripped 1 base from V and 2 bases from J, with 12 bases between. The CDR3 length is 15 residues. The CDR3: CASSQGASWTYEQYF. CDR3 DNA: TGCGCCAGCAGCCAAGGGGCTAGCTGGACCTACGAGCAGTACTTC.

This clonotype was observed at least ten times. The chain has TRBV24-1 and TRBJ2-7; TRBD2 matches at 8 bases. The CDR3 spans 17 residues. Trimming took 1 base from V and 4 from J; bases not matched to a gene: 11. From germline, CDR1 is KGHDR and CDR2 SFDVKD. This CDR3 reads CATSDLPSGGANYEQYF. The CDR3 bases are TGTGCCACCAGTGATTTACCCTCCGGGGGGGCAAATTACGAGCAGTACTTC.

The chain is built from TRBV21-1 and TRBJ2-1; TRBD1 reflects the table's D call only, with no check against the DNA. TRBV21-1 corresponds to a pseudogene. CDR3 size: 14 residues. CDR3 bases: TGTGCCAGCAGCAATCAGGGGGGACACAATGAGCAGTTCTTC. This codes for CASSNQGGHNEQFF.

The chain joins TRBV12-3 or TRBV12-4 to TRBJ2-5, with D perhaps TRBD1 or TRBD2 (6 bases each). Between the trimmed V and J ends, which lost 1 base and 5 bases, there was a span of 14 bases. This CDR3 is 15 amino acids long. The CDR3 loop is CASSLELGGGETQYF. The DNA of the CDR3 is TGTGCCAGCAGTTTAGAGTTGGGGGGCGGGGAGACCCAGTACTTC.

In its sample, this clonotype was seen many times. This rearrangement joins TRBV29-1 to TRBJ2-1; 7 bases line up with TRBD1. The CDR3 length is 14 residues. The V segment lost 7 bases and the J segment 0 bases; nucleotides outside the gene matches: 6. Germline CDR1 reads SQVTM; CDR2 reads ANQGSEA. DNA of the CDR3: TGCAGCGGAACCCGGGACAGCTCCTACAATGAGCAGTTCTTC. Its protein product is CSGTRDSSYNEQFF.

This clonotype was counted a single time. This clone may be a read error of a much larger clone one base away. V usage is TRBV29-1 and J usage is TRBJ2-3; D is possibly TRBD1 (6 bases). Trimming left V 0 bases short and J 8 bases short, with 12 bases between. Germline V gene sequence: CDR1 SQVTM, CDR2 ANQGSEA. The CDR3 runs 13 residues. The CDR3 reads CSVEDGGSVTQYF. In nucleotides, the CDR3 is TGCAGCGTTGAAGATGGGGGCTCAGTTACGCAGTATTTT.

This clonotype was seen only a few times. This chain connects TRBV12-3 or TRBV12-4 to TRBJ2-7; a possible D gene is TRBD1 (5 bases). This CDR3 is 12 amino acids long. V dropped 4 bases and J dropped 3 bases, with 7 bases sitting between them. CDR3 loop: CASSWGRYEQYF. The CDR3 nucleotides read TGTGCCAGCAGTTGGGGCCGCTACGAGCAGTACTTC.

Note on this clonotype: A read error may be the cause here, since a much bigger clone is one base away. As the CDR3 is not closed by the conserved phenylalanine or tryptophan, this likely results from a read error. The chain couples TRBV29-1 to TRBJ2-7, with 10 bases fitting TRBD2. Germline lookup yields CDR1 SQVTM and CDR2 ANQGSEA. The J segment lost 0 bases and the V segment lost 7 bases, leaving 3 bases of the junction unmatched. The CDR3 length is 13 residues. This chain's CDR3 is CSAASGGSYEQYY. In DNA form, the CDR3 reads TGCAGCGCCGCTAGCGGGGGCTCCTACGAGCAGTACTAC.

This clonotype was observed a handful of times. This chain connects TRBV20-1 to TRBJ2-7; 9 bases are a match to TRBD2. CDR3 length equals 15 residues. Per the germline V gene, CDR1 is DFQATT and CDR2 is SNEGSKA (reference sequence). The trim removed 1 base at V and 4 bases at J, leaving 8 bases unmatched. The CDR3 region is CSARVESGGFYEQYF. DNA for the CDR3: TGCAGTGCTAGAGTCGAAAGCGGGGGGTTTTACGAGCAGTACTTC.

This clonotype was observed a few times. V usage is TRBV4-1 and J usage is TRBJ1-1; 9 positions agree with TRBD1. Germline trimming cut 5 bases from V and 1 base from J; bases unmatched to any gene: 2. CDR3 length equals 14 residues. Germline V gives CDR1 MGHRA, CDR2 YSYEKL. The CDR3, as DNA: TGCGCCAGCAGCGGGGGACAGGGGAACACTGAAGCTTTCTTT. Translating gives CASSGGQGNTEAFF.

Of note for this clonotype: This may stem from a read error, because a much larger clone lies one nucleotide away. The J gene is TRBJ2-1, the V gene TRBV14; 8 positions match TRBD2. Per germline, CDR1 SGHDN and CDR2 FVKESK. This CDR3 is built from 16 residues. V dropped 2 bases and J dropped 6; count of bases not matched to a gene: 9. The CDR3 DNA sequence: TGTGCCAGCAGCCAAAGACTAGCGCAATTGGCCAATGAGCAGTTCTTC. It specifies CASSQRLAQLANEQFF.

A remark on this clonotype: A junction boundary mismatches the germline segment, possibly from a read error. The chain links TRBV12-3 or TRBV12-4 to TRBJ2-7, with unresolved D. This CDR3 contains 19 residues. The DNA for the CDR3 is TGTGCCCGCAGTTTACGGTGGATGATGGGCGACCCCACTAACGGGGAGCAGTACTTC. This codes for CARSLRWMMGDPTNGEQYF.

V and J are TRBV11-2 and TRBJ1-1; 7 bases match TRBD1. V shed 1 base, J shed 0 bases, and the junction held 11 bases outside the gene matches. The length of the CDR3 is 18 residues. Germline V CDR1 and CDR2: SGHAT, FQNNGV. The CDR3 region has the DNA TGTGCCAGCAGCTTAGTAGGGGGGGACAGTTACATGAACACTGAAGCTTTCTTT. As protein: CASSLVGGDSYMNTEAFF. Variable domain in full (rest from reference TRBV11-2 and TRBJ1-1): EAGVAQSPRYKIIEKRQSVAFWCNPISGHATLYWYQQILGQGPKLLIQFQNNGVVDDSQLPKDRFSAERLKGVDSTLKIQPAKLEDSAVYLCASSLVGGDSYMNTEAFFGQGTRLTVV.

V gene TRBV27 combines with J gene TRBJ1-1; D call uncertain. The germline V gene encodes CDR1 MNHEY and CDR2 SMNVEV (reference sequence). Trimming left V 7 bases short and J 4 bases short, with 16 bases between. The CDR3 contains 14 residues. The CDR3 sequence is CASINGVGGTEAFF. The CDR3 DNA reads as TGTGCCAGCATTAACGGGGTTGGTGGCACTGAAGCTTTCTTT.

This clonotype was seen only a few times. V gene TRBV30 combines with J gene TRBJ1-5; D call uncertain. The V end was cut by 0 bases, the J end by 3 bases, with 6 bases between. The CDR3 is 13 amino acids. Germline V gene lookup returns CDR1 GTSNPN and CDR2 SVGIG (reference sequence). CDR3 in amino acids: CAWSVGDNQPQHF. In DNA form, the CDR3 reads TGTGCCTGGAGTGTTGGGGACAATCAGCCCCAGCATTTT.

The rearrangement joins TRBV4-1 to TRBJ2-7; D not resolved. V gave up 0 bases and J gave up 3 bases, with 12 bases separating them. This CDR3 has 15 residues. The germline V gene has CDR1 MGHRA and CDR2 YSYEKL. The CDR3 reads CASSQEAVAVYEQYF. The CDR3 DNA sequence: TGCGCCAGCAGCCAAGAAGCCGTGGCCGTCTACGAGCAGTACTTC.

Judged by abundance, this clonotype is large. This chain links TRBV4-2 with TRBJ2-1; the match to TRBD1 covers 8 bases. Germline V CDR1 and CDR2: LGHNA, YNFKEQ. The CDR3 is 15 residues long. Unmatched junction bases numbered 6, after V lost 2 bases and J lost 6 bases. CDR3 protein: CASSQNRGSSNEQFF. The CDR3 DNA follows: TGTGCCAGCAGCCAAAACAGGGGGAGCTCCAATGAGCAGTTCTTC.

This clonotype showed up many times. The CDR3 bases are TGTGCCAGCAGCTTAGAACTGTGGGCAACCTACGAGCAGTACTTC. Translation gives CASSLELWATYEQYF. The rearrangement uses TRBV7-8 and TRBJ2-7, with no clear D. With 1 base removed from V and 2 bases from J, the gap between germline ends came to 12 bases. The CDR3 contains 15 residues. CDR1 and CDR2 (germline): SGHVS, FQNEAQ.

With regard to this clonotype: A much larger clone differs by one base, so this may be a read error. The chain uses TRBV12-3 or TRBV12-4 and TRBJ2-7; D not resolved. The V end lost 4 bases, the J end lost 1 base, and 11 bases lay between the germline ends. CDR3 length: 14 amino acids. CDR3 DNA sequence: TGTGCCAGCAGTTACGTAGGGAAGTCCTACGAGCAGTACTTC. Protein: CASSYVGKSYEQYF.

This clonotype was recorded a few times. The chain carries TRBV27 and TRBJ2-1; TRBD1 aligns across 12 bases. There are 15 residues in the CDR3. From germline, CDR1 is MNHEY and CDR2 SMNVEV (reference sequence). The trim removed 8 bases at V and 9 bases at J, leaving 11 bases unmatched. The CDR3 sequence is CASGIRDRGLFEQFF. CDR3 nucleotide sequence: TGTGCCAGCGGGATCCGGGACAGGGGGCTTTTTGAGCAGTTCTTC.

This clonotype showed up just a few times. The V call is TRBV6-2 or TRBV6-3, the J call TRBJ2-1; 13 bases match TRBD2. CDR1 is MNHEY, CDR2 SVGEGT, per germline. The CDR3 spans 16 residues. V dropped 6 bases and J dropped 4; count of bases not matched to a gene: 6. The CDR3 spells CASSLTTSGRYNEQFF. The CDR3 DNA is TGTGCCAGCAGCCTTACGACTAGCGGGAGGTACAATGAGCAGTTCTTC.

This clonotype was seen many times. The rearrangement joins TRBV20-1 to TRBJ2-3; 9 nucleotides align to TRBD2. The CDR3 spans 15 residues. Per the germline V gene, CDR1 is DFQATT and CDR2 is SNEGSKA (reference sequence). Trimming removed 4 bases from V and 2 bases from J; junction bases left unmatched: 7. CDR3 in DNA: TGCAGTGCTAAAGGGCTAGCGGGATCCACAGATACGCAGTATTTT. Translating gives CSAKGLAGSTDTQYF.

The table lists this clonotype with many counts. The chain couples TRBV12-3 or TRBV12-4 to TRBJ2-3; the match to TRBD2 covers 10 bases. The CDR3 runs to 15 residues. Germline trimming cut 3 bases from V and 3 bases from J; bases unmatched to any gene: 3. The CDR3 sequence: CASSFEREGTDTQYF. DNA for the CDR3: TGTGCCAGCAGTTTCGAGCGGGAGGGAACAGATACGCAGTATTTT.

The gene calls are TRBV6-5 and TRBJ2-2, with D unresolved. This CDR3 is built from 15 residues. Germline V gene data show CDR1 as MNHEY and CDR2 as SVGAGI. V was trimmed by 0 bases and J by 5 bases, leaving 10 bases between them. The CDR3 bases are TGTGCCAGCAGTTACTCGTTGGAAGGGACCGGGGAGCTGTTTTTT. As protein: CASSYSLEGTGELFF.

The chain is built from TRBV20-1 and TRBJ2-2; D is uncertain. This CDR3 has 13 amino acids. V lost 1 base to trimming and J lost 3 bases, with 6 bases between them. The germline CDR1 and CDR2 sequences are DFQATT and SNEGSKA (reference sequence). The chain's CDR3 is CSARGGDTGELFF. CDR3 in DNA: TGCAGTGCTAGAGGCGGAGACACCGGGGAGCTGTTTTTT.

This clonotype appeared many times. J is TRBJ2-3 and V is TRBV6-2 or TRBV6-3; D remains unclear. From germline, CDR1 is MNHEY and CDR2 SVGEGT. Trimming pared 6 bases from V and 2 bases from J, leaving 15 bases between. This CDR3 has 15 amino acids. The CDR3 reads CASSPGVGTTDTQYF. The CDR3 nucleotides read TGTGCCAGCAGCCCGGGCGTGGGAACCACAGATACGCAGTATTTT.

This clonotype has at least ten counts. This chain links TRBV3-1 with TRBJ2-3; tentatively, D is TRBD1 or TRBD2 (5 bases each). Germline assignment: CDR1 LGHDT and CDR2 YNNKEL (reference sequence). V gave up 4 bases and J gave up 2 bases, with 13 bases separating them. CDR3 length equals 15 residues. For the CDR3, the DNA is TGTGCCAGCAGCCCGGATGGGGGAATCACAGATACGCAGTATTTT. As protein: CASSPDGGITDTQYF.